The source of this T cell receptor (beta chain) is a study of post-analysis software for immune sequencing data. Study conclusions and caveats: In multiple sclerosis, normalized Chao1 diversity was significantly below that of controls. Five TRBV segments were significantly more frequent in patients than in controls. TRBV5-6, TRBV5-1 and TRBV20-1 were among these segments.

A word on this clonotype: Its antigen remains unidentified.

Tagging with unique molecular identifiers was a feature of the TCR beta cDNA libraries. Some 500,000 cDNA molecules were obtained per 1 to 10 million input T cells. TCRdb re-called the PCR reads through MiXCR, storing one row per CDR3 protein. The sample contains 600,000 to 750,000 distinct CDR3 sequences, approximately 60% of which appear only once. The CDR3 spans 15 residues. V was pared by 2 bases and J by 4 bases, with 15 bases between. CDR1 and CDR2 (germline): SGHKS, YYEKEE (reference sequence). The sequence was obtained from a girl aged 2-10 years with multiple sclerosis. V and J are TRBV5-5 and TRBJ2-5; D gene ambiguous. Sequencing used blood. In DNA form, the CDR3 reads TGTGCCAGCAGCTTCCCCCCCGCCAGCGTAGAGACCCAGTACTTC. Translation gives CASSFPPASVETQYF.